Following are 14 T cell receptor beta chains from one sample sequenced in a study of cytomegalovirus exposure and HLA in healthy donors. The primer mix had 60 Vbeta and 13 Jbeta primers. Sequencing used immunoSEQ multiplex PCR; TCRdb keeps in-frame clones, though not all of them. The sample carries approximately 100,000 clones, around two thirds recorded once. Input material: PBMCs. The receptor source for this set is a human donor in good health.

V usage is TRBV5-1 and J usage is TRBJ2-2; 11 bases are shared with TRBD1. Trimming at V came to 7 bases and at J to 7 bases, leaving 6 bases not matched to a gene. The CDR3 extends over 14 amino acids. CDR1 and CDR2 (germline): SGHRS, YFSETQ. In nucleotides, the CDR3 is TGCGCCAGCTCCGGACAGGGGGCGATCGGGGAGCTGTTTTTT. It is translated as CASSGQGAIGELFF.

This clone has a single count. CDR3 sequence (DNA): TGTGCCAGCAGCATACGTACCAGGGGCAGCACTGAAGCTTTCTTT. Its protein product is CASSIRTRGSTEAFF. V is TRBV5-4 and J is TRBJ1-1; D might be TRBD1 (6 bases). The CDR3 length is 15 residues. Germline CDR1 is SGHNT and CDR2 is YYREEE (reference sequence). Trimming took off 4 bases at V and 4 bases at J, with 17 bases between the two ends.

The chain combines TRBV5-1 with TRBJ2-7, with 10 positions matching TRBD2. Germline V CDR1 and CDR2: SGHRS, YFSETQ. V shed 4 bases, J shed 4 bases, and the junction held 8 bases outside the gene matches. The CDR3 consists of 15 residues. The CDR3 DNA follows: TGCGCCAGCAGCCTCCCCGGGACTAGCGAGTACGAGCAGTACTTC. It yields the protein CASSLPGTSEYEQYF.

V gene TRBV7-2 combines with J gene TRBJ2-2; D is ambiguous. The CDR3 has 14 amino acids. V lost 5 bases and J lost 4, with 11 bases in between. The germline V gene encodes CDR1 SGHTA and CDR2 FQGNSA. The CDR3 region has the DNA TGTGCCAGCAGCGCCCGGTCGGGCACCGGGGAGCTGTTTTTT. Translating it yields CASSARSGTGELFF.

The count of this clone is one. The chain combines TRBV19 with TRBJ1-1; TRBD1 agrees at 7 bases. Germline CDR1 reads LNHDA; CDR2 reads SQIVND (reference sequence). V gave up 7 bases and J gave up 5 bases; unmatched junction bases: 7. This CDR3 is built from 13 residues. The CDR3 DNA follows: TGTGCCAGTATACCGGGACAGACTACTGAAGCTTTCTTT. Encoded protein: CASIPGQTTEAFF.

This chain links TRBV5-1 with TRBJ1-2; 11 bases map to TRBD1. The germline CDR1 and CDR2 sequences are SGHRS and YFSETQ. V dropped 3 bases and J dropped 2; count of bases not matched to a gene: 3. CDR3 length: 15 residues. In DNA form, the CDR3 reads TGCGCCAGCAGCTGGGGACAGGGGGGGAACTATGGCTACACCTTC. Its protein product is CASSWGQGGNYGYTF.

The CDR3 reads CASSSGGQGYEQYF. CDR3 coding DNA: TGTGCCAGCAGCTCCGGCGGCCAGGGTTACGAGCAGTACTTC. V gene TRBV7-2 combines with J gene TRBJ2-7; possibly TRBD1 for D (5 bases). The CDR3 spans 14 residues. Germline V CDR1 and CDR2: SGHTA, FQGNSA. V lost 4 bases, J lost 4 bases, and 14 bases lay in between.

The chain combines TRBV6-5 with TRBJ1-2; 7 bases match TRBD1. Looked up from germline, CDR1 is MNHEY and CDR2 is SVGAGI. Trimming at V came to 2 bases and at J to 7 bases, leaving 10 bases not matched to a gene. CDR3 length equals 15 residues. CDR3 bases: TGTGCCAGCAGTTACGTCTTTAGAGGGGGCGGTGGCTACACCTTC. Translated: CASSYVFRGGGGYTF.

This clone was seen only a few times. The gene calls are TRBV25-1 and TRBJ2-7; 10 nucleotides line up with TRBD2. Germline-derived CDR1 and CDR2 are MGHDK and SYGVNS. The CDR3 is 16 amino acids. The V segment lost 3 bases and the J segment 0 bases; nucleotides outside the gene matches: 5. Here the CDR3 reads CASSDPSGGSSYEQYF. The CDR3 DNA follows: TGTGCCAGCAGTGATCCTAGCGGGGGATCCTCCTACGAGCAGTACTTC.

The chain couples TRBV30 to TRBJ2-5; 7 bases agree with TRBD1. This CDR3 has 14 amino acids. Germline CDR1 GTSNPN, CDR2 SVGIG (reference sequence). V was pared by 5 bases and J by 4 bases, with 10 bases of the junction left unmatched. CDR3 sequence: CAWAGGLHVETQYF. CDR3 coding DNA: TGTGCCTGGGCAGGGGGTTTGCATGTAGAGACCCAGTACTTC.

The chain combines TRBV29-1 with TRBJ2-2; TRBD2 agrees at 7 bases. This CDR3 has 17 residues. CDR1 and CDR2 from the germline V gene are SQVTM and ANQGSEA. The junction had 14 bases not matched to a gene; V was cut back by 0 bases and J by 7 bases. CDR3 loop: CSVEDPWGEGQNGELFF. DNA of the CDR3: TGCAGCGTTGAAGACCCATGGGGGGAGGGCCAGAACGGGGAGCTGTTTTTT.

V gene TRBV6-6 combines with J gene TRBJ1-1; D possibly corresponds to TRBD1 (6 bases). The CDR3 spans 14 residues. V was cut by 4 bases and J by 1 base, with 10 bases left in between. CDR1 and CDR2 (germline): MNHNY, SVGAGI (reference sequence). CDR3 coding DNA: TGTGCCAGCAGTTTACAGGGCACGAACACTGAAGCTTTCTTT. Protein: CASSLQGTNTEAFF.

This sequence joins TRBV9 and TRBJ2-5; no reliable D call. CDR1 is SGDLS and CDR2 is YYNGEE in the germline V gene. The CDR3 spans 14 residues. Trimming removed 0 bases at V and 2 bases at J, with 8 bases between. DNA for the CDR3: TGTGCCAGCAGCGTAGCAGCGAGACAAGAGACCCAGTACTTC. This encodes CASSVAARQETQYF.

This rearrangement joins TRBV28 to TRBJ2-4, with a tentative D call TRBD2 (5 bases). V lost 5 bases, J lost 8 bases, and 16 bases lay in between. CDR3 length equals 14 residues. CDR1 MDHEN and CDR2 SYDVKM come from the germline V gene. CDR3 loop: CASSPTHTRDIQYF. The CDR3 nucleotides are TGTGCCAGCAGTCCCACCCACACGAGGGACATTCAGTACTTC.